The following is a TCR beta chain sequence with its context. Its antigen remains unknown. The Oncomine TCR Beta short-read assay sequenced DNA from cultured CD4+ T cells. MiXCR was run by TCRdb on the PCR reads, yielding one entry per CDR3 protein. This sample yields some 14,000 distinct CDR3 sequences, of which approximately 55% are seen a single time; over 3.5% belongs to the top ten. This sample was taken from a study of vaccination and CD4 T cells after COVID-19. Looking at the study overall: Four females and six males made up the convalescents, two of whom were Hispanic. Collection of post-vaccine samples followed dose two by a median approximately 76 days, spanning a range of 14 to 241. No peptide, an HIV-1 Nef pool, or a CEFX pool was what each control culture received.

Treatment given: roughly 11-day PBMC culture with coronavirus spike peptide pools or control peptides (ViraFEST assay). General study points: From a median of roughly 20 to 40, SARS-CoV-2-reactive clonotypes increased, though not significantly.

CDR1 and CDR2 from the germline V gene are SGHTA and FQGNSA. This CDR3 is built from 17 residues. Trimming removed 5 bases at V and 0 bases at J, with 18 bases between. The sequence derives from a human donor who had recovered from COVID-19. The sequencing here drew on CD4+ T cells from blood, cultured in vitro, taken before SARS-CoV-2 vaccination. The V gene is TRBV7-2, the J gene TRBJ2-3; D may be TRBD2 (5 bases). CDR3 amino acids: CASSRRSRGVSTDTQYF. For the CDR3, the DNA is TGTGCCAGCAGCCGAAGATCCCGGGGAGTCAGCACAGATACGCAGTATTTT.